These 14 T cell receptor beta chains came from one sample sequenced in a study of sequential checkpoint blockade in melanoma. The treatment denotes: randomized to nivolumab then ipilimumab (arm A) or the reverse (arm B). TCRdb's copy holds only in-frame clones and misses some; the assay was immunoSEQ multiplex PCR. The sample has about 18,000 clones, approximately 58% seen once. The input for sequencing was CD8+ T cells sorted from blood (inferred from file names), taken from a patient given nivolumab and ipilimumab in sequence. The receptors come from a human donor with melanoma.

V gene TRBV10-3 combines with J gene TRBJ2-3, with 8 bases that match TRBD2. V was clipped by 0 bases and J by 2 bases; unmatched bases: 4. This CDR3 contains 16 residues. The germline V gene has CDR1 ENHRY and CDR2 SYGVKD. The CDR3 sequence is CAISESNGGVTDTQYF. The CDR3 DNA reads TGTGCCATCAGTGAGTCTAACGGGGGGGTCACAGATACGCAGTATTTT.

The table lists this clone with a few counts. The chain joins TRBV5-4 to TRBJ2-1, with 7 bases identical to TRBD2. Looked up from germline, CDR1 is SGHNT and CDR2 is YYREEE (reference sequence). Trimming removed 5 bases from V and 0 bases from J; junction bases left unmatched: 5. There are 15 residues in the CDR3. The CDR3 loop is CASRRLADSYNEQFF. In DNA, the CDR3 is TGTGCCAGCAGACGTCTAGCGGACTCCTACAATGAGCAGTTCTTC.

This clone has more than one count but fewer than ten. CDR3 residues: CASSRSGGANEQFF. CDR3 bases: TGTGCCAGCTCACGGAGCGGGGGGGCCAATGAGCAGTTCTTC. The chain combines TRBV18 with TRBJ2-1; 10 bases are a match to TRBD2. J lost 6 bases, V lost 4 bases, and 3 bases had no gene match. The CDR3 consists of 14 residues. Per the germline V gene, CDR1 is KGHSH and CDR2 is LQKENI.

This clone appeared a single time. V is TRBV7-2 and J is TRBJ2-7, with 12 bases matching TRBD1. The CDR3 spans 15 residues. The junction had 12 bases not matched to a gene; V was cut back by 9 bases and J by 6 bases. Germline V gene sequence: CDR1 SGHTA, CDR2 FQGNSA. CDR3 DNA sequence: TGTGCCAGTACTTCCGGGACAGGGGGCTTCCGCGAGCAGTACTTC. It is translated as CASTSGTGGFREQYF.

The rearrangement links TRBV7-9 to TRBJ2-7; a weak D match, TRBD1 (5 bases). Germline V CDR1 and CDR2: SEHNR, FQNEAQ (reference sequence). The CDR3 has 13 residues. V lost 5 bases and J lost 11, with 19 bases in between. The CDR3 region has the DNA TGTGCCAGCAGCCCCAACTTGGGGCCAACCAAGTACTTC. Encoded protein: CASSPNLGPTKYF. The whole variable domain, filled in from reference TRBV7-9 and TRBJ2-7, reads DTGVSQNPRHKITKRGQNVTFRCDPISEHNRLYWYRQTLGQGPEFLTYFQNEAQLEKSRLLSDRFSAERPKGSFSTLEIQRTEQGDSAMYLCASSPNLGPTKYFGPGTRLTVT.

Judged by abundance, this clone is medium-sized. At one boundary the junction diverges from the germline segment, which might be a read error. The chain links TRBV28 to TRBJ1-1; D may be TRBD1 (6 bases). Germline CDR1 and CDR2: MDHEN and SYDVKM. The CDR3 consists of 10 residues. The CDR3 here is CASSIGTIEF. As DNA, the CDR3 is TGTGCCAGCAGTATAGGGACAATTGAATTT.

The V and J genes are TRBV2 and TRBJ1-2, with no clear D. V was clipped by 4 bases and J by 7 bases, with 7 bases between them. Germline V gene data show CDR1 as SNHLY and CDR2 as FYNNEI. The CDR3 consists of 11 residues. The CDR3: CASSAPSGYTF. In nucleotides, the CDR3 is TGTGCCAGCAGTGCCCCTAGTGGCTACACCTTC.

The V gene is TRBV7-2, the J gene TRBJ2-1, with 11 bases that match TRBD2. Germline trimming cut 3 bases from V and 3 bases from J; bases unmatched to any gene: 7. This CDR3 spans 17 amino acids. CDR1 SGHTA and CDR2 FQGNSA come from the germline V gene. The CDR3 is CASSLRLAGTHYNEQFF. The CDR3 coding sequence is TGTGCCAGCAGCTTGAGACTAGCGGGAACCCACTACAATGAGCAGTTCTTC.

In this sample, this clone turned up a few times. This chain uses TRBV28 with TRBJ2-3, with D possibly being TRBD2 (6 bases). Trimming took off 9 bases at V and 4 bases at J, with 11 bases between the two ends. The CDR3 is 12 amino acids. Germline CDR1 and CDR2: MDHEN and SYDVKM. The CDR3 bases are TGTGCCAGTCAACTAGCATCAGATACGCAGTATTTT. Amino acids: CASQLASDTQYF.

The chain carries TRBV7-6 and TRBJ2-2, with 7 bases aligning to TRBD2. V lost 3 bases, J lost 7 bases, and 5 bases stayed unmatched. CDR3 length equals 14 residues. Germline loops: CDR1 SGHVS, CDR2 FNYEAQ. The CDR3 sequence is CASSFGGGNGELFF. CDR3 bases: TGTGCCAGCAGCTTCGGGGGAGGGAACGGGGAGCTGTTTTTT.

This clone was recorded once. This CDR3 is CASSSEGMVPEAFF. The CDR3 bases are TGTGCCAGCAGCTCGGAGGGGATGGTCCCTGAAGCTTTCTTT. The gene calls are TRBV6-5 and TRBJ1-1; possibly TRBD1 for D (5 bases). V gave up 6 bases and J gave up 6 bases, with 17 bases separating them. Germline V gene lookup returns CDR1 MNHEY and CDR2 SVGAGI. CDR3 length: 14 amino acids.

The rearrangement uses TRBV28 and TRBJ1-2; 8 positions match TRBD1. Per the germline V gene, CDR1 is MDHEN and CDR2 is SYDVKM. Unmatched junction bases numbered 4, after V lost 6 bases and J lost 7 bases. The length of the CDR3 is 12 residues. The CDR3: CASSLTGAGYTF. The CDR3 region has the DNA TGTGCCAGCAGCCTGACAGGGGCTGGCTACACCTTC.

This clone has only one observation. V gene TRBV29-1 combines with J gene TRBJ1-6; 8 nucleotides agree with TRBD1. V lost 5 bases and J lost 8; bases outside the gene matches: 5. The CDR3 consists of 13 residues. Per the germline V gene, CDR1 is SQVTM and CDR2 is ANQGSEA. In DNA form, the CDR3 reads TGCAGCGTTCGGACAGGGATGGATTCACCCCTCCACTTT. This codes for CSVRTGMDSPLHF.

The chain combines TRBV2 with TRBJ2-6, with a tentative D call TRBD1 (7 bases). Trimming cost V 0 bases and J 0 bases, with 24 bases left between them. The CDR3 covers 22 residues. The V gene's germline CDR1 is SNHLY and CDR2 FYNNEI. In nucleotides, the CDR3 is TGTGCCAGCAGTGAAGCGGATGAGGGTCGGGGGACAGACTACTCTGGGGCCAACGTCCTGACTTTC. The encoded protein is CASSEADEGRGTDYSGANVLTF.